Listed here is a single TCR beta chain. The CDR3 has 15 residues. Per germline, CDR1 GTSNPN and CDR2 SVGIG (reference sequence). V was cut by 0 bases and J by 2 bases, with 10 bases left in between. This sample was included in a study of cytomegalovirus exposure and HLA in healthy donors. PCR employed 60 Vbeta and 13 Jbeta primers. Clones were sequenced by immunoSEQ multiplex PCR, and TCRdb holds only the in-frame ones, with some missing. The sample holds 95,000 to 150,000 clones, roughly 82% seen once. V is TRBV30 and J is TRBJ2-2; D unclear. Sample: PBMCs. The TCR comes from a woman aged 35 to 49 in good health and CMV-seropositive. For the CDR3, the DNA is TGTGCCTGGAGTGTACGCCAGATCAACACCGGGGAGCTGTTTTTT. This encodes CAWSVRQINTGELFF.